This TCR beta chain was observed in a study of tumor-infiltrating lymphocytes in oesophageal squamous cell carcinoma. Worth noting for this clonotype: One junction end disagrees with the germline gene, perhaps due to a read error.

Germline V lookup: CDR1 SGHVS, CDR2 FNYEAQ. The CDR3 loop spans 12 amino acids. TCRdb re-called the PCR reads with MiXCR, one entry per CDR3 protein. The table includes around 16,000 distinct CDR3 sequences, 44% detected once. This clonotype originated in a female donor with esophageal squamous cell carcinoma. The sequenced sample consisted of blood. V gene TRBV7-6 combines with J gene TRBJ1-6, with D hard to call. CDR3 residues: CASSFSRETQYF. CDR3 sequence (DNA): TGTGCCAGCAGCTTTAGCCGGGAGACCCAGTACTTT.